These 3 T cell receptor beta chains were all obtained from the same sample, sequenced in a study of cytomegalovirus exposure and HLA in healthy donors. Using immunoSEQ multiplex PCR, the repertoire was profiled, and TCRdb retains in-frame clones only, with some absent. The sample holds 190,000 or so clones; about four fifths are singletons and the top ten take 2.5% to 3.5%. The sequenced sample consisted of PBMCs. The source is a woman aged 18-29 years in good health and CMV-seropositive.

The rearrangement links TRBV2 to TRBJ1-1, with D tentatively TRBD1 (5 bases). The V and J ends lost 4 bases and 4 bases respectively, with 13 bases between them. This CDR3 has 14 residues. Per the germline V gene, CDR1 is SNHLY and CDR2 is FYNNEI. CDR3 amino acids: CASSGGRVSTEAFF. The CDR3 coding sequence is TGTGCCAGCAGTGGCGGCAGGGTGAGCACTGAAGCTTTCTTT. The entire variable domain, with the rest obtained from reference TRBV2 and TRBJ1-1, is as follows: EPEVTQTPSHQVTQMGQEVILRCVPISNHLYFYWYRQILGQKVEFLVSFYNNEISEKSEIFDDQFSVERPDGSNFTLKIRSTKLEDSAMYFCASSGGRVSTEAFFGQGTRLTVV.

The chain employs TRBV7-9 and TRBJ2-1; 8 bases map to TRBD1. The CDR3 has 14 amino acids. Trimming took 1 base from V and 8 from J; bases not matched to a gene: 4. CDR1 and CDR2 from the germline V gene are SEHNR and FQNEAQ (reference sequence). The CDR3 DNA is TGTGCCAGCAGCTTAGGGACAGGGTCGGATGAGCAGTTCTTC. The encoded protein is CASSLGTGSDEQFF.

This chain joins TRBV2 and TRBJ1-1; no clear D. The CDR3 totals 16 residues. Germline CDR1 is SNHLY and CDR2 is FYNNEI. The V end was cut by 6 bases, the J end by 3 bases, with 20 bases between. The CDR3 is CASSERGRPRHTEAFF. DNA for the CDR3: TGTGCCAGCAGCGAGAGAGGCCGACCTAGGCACACTGAAGCTTTCTTT. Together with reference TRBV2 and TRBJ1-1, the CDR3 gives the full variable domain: EPEVTQTPSHQVTQMGQEVILRCVPISNHLYFYWYRQILGQKVEFLVSFYNNEISEKSEIFDDQFSVERPDGSNFTLKIRSTKLEDSAMYFCASSERGRPRHTEAFFGQGTRLTVV.